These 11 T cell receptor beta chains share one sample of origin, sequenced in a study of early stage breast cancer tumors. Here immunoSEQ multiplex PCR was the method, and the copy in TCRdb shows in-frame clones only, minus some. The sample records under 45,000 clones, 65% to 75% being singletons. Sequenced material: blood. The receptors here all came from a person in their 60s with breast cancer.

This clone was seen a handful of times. This chain's CDR3 is CASSIDVGTNYGYTF. DNA of the CDR3: TGTGCCAGTAGTATCGACGTCGGGACTAACTATGGCTACACCTTC. V gene TRBV19 combines with J gene TRBJ1-2; D call uncertain. The ends were cut back, 3 bases at V and 0 bases at J, with 11 bases in the middle. This CDR3 spans 15 amino acids. Germline V CDR1 and CDR2: LNHDA, SQIVND (reference sequence).

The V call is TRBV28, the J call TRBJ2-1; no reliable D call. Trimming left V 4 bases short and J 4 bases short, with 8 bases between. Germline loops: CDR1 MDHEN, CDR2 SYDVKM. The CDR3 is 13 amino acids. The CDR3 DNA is TGTGCCAGCAGTTCGGACGTATACAATGAGCAGTTCTTC. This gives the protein CASSSDVYNEQFF.

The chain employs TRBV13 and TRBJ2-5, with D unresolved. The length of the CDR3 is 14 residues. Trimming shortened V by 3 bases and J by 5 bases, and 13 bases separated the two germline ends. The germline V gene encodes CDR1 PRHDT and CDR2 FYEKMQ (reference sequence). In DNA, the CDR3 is TGTGCCAGCAGCTTCTATAGTGTGGGGGAGACCCAGTACTTC. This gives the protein CASSFYSVGETQYF.

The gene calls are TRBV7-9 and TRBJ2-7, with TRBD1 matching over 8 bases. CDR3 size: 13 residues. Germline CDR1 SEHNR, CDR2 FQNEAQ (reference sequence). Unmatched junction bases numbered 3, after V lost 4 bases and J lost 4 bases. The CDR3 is CASSSRDRYEQYF. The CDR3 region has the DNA TGTGCCAGCAGCTCCCGGGACAGGTACGAGCAGTACTTC. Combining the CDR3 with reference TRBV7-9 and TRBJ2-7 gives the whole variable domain DTGVSQNPRHKITKRGQNVTFRCDPISEHNRLYWYRQTLGQGPEFLTYFQNEAQLEKSRLLSDRFSAERPKGSFSTLEIQRTEQGDSAMYLCASSSRDRYEQYFGPGTRLTVT.

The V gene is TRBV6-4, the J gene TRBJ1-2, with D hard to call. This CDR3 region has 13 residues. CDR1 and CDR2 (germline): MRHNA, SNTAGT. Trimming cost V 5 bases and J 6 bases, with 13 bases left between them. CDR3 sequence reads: CASSPPGIHGYTF. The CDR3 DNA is TGTGCCAGCAGTCCCCCGGGGATCCATGGCTACACCTTC.

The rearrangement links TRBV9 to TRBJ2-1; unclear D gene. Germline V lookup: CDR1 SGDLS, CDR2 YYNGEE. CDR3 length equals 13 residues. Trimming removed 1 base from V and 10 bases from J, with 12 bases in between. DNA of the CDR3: TGTGCCAGCAGCGTATTGGCGGATAAGGAGCAGTTCTTC. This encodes CASSVLADKEQFF.

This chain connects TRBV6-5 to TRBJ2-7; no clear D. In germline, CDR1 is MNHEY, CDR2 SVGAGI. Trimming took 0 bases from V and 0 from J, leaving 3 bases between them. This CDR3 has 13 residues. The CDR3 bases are TGTGCCAGCAGTTACTCGAACTCCTACGAGCAGTACTTC. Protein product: CASSYSNSYEQYF.

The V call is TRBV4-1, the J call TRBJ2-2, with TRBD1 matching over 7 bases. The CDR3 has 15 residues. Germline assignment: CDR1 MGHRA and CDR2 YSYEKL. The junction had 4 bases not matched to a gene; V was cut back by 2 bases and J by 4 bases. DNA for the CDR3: TGCGCCAGCAGCCAATCGAGGGGGCGCACCGGGGAGCTGTTTTTT. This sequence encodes CASSQSRGRTGELFF.

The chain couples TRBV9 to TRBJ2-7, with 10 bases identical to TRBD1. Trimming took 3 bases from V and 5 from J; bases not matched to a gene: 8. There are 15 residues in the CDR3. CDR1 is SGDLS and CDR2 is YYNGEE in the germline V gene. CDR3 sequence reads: CASSGRQGASHEQYF. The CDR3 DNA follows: TGTGCCAGCAGCGGCAGACAGGGGGCTAGCCACGAGCAGTACTTC.

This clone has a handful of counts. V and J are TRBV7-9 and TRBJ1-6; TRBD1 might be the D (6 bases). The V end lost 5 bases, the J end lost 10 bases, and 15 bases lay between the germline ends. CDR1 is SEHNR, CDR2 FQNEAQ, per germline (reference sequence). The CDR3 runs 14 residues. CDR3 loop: CASSPTGFRSPLHF. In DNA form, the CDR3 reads TGTGCCAGCAGCCCAACAGGGTTCCGATCACCCCTCCACTTT.

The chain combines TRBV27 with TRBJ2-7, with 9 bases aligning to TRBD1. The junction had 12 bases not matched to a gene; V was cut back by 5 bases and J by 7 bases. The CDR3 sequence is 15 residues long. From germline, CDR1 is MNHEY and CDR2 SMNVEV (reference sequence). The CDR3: CASSPPSDRGREQYF. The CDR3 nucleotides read TGTGCCAGCAGTCCCCCGTCGGACAGGGGAAGGGAGCAGTACTTC.